What follows are 8 T cell receptor beta chains derived from one specimen sequenced in a study of cytomegalovirus exposure and HLA in healthy donors. Vbeta (60) and Jbeta (13) primers were used in the PCR. Produced via immunoSEQ multiplex PCR; TCRdb's table is partial and in-frame only. The table has 100,000 to 150,000 clones, less than 80% seen once; the top ten hold under 4.5%. The sequencing input was PBMCs. These receptors all come from a man in his forties in good health and CMV-seropositive.

The J gene is TRBJ2-7, the V gene TRBV15, with a tentative D call TRBD2 (6 bases). Trimming left V 1 base short and J 2 bases short, with 15 bases between. This CDR3 has 16 amino acids. CDR1 and CDR2 (germline): LNHNV, YYDKDF (reference sequence). The CDR3 DNA reads as TGTGCCACCAGCAGAGGAGGCGGAGGGGCCACCTACGAGCAGTACTTC. Its translation: CATSRGGGGATYEQYF.

The chain is built from TRBV7-9 and TRBJ2-7, with 8 bases matching TRBD2. V lost 2 bases to trimming and J lost 5 bases; unmatched junction nucleotides: 8. CDR3 size: 15 residues. CDR1 and CDR2 from the germline V gene are SEHNR and FQNEAQ (reference sequence). CDR3 nucleotides: TGTGCCAGCAGCTTAAGGGCTAGCGGGCCCGACGAGCAGTACTTC. This gives the protein CASSLRASGPDEQYF.

The sample holds one count of this clone. V and J are TRBV27 and TRBJ1-4; 8 nucleotides align to TRBD1. The CDR3 is 16 amino acids. The germline CDR1 and CDR2 sequences are MNHEY and SMNVEV (reference sequence). J was trimmed by 7 bases and V by 3 bases; bases with no gene match: 10. The CDR3 bases are TGTGCCAGCAGTTTCGGGTTTGACAGGGGTGGTGAAAAACTGTTTTTT. This codes for CASSFGFDRGGEKLFF. Complete variable domain (other parts from reference TRBV27 and TRBJ1-4): EAQVTQNPRYLITVTGKKLTVTCSQNMNHEYMSWYRQDPGLGLRQIYYSMNVEVTDKGDVPEGYKVSRKEKRNFPLILESPSPNQTSLYFCASSFGFDRGGEKLFFGSGTQLSVL.

The sample holds one count of this clone. The V call is TRBV11-3, the J call TRBJ2-2; D might be TRBD1 (5 bases). With 5 bases removed from V and 5 bases from J, the gap between germline ends came to 12 bases. Germline V CDR1 and CDR2: SGHNT, YENEEA. The CDR3 loop spans 14 amino acids. CDR3 loop: CASSDSGSTGELFF. In DNA form, the CDR3 reads TGTGCCAGCAGCGATTCAGGGTCAACCGGGGAGCTGTTTTTT.

This clone was picked up a small number of times. The V and J genes are TRBV9 and TRBJ2-1; 9 bases fit TRBD1. Germline V gives CDR1 SGDLS, CDR2 YYNGEE. The CDR3 runs 15 residues. V was pared by 4 bases and J by 3 bases, with 5 bases of the junction left unmatched. The CDR3 sequence is CASSTGGQGYNEQFF. The CDR3 DNA reads TGTGCCAGCAGCACGGGGGGACAGGGCTACAATGAGCAGTTCTTC.

This sequence joins TRBV29-1 and TRBJ2-5, with unresolved D. The germline V gene encodes CDR1 SQVTM and CDR2 ANQGSEA. CDR3 length: 13 residues. The V gene lost 0 bases and the J gene lost 3 bases, with 8 bases spanning the gap. The CDR3 DNA is TGCAGCGTTGAAGATTCCGCGAAAGAGACCCAGTACTTC. Its protein product is CSVEDSAKETQYF.

The chain joins TRBV2 to TRBJ2-1; D might be TRBD1 (6 bases). Germline lookup yields CDR1 SNHLY and CDR2 FYNNEI. V was cut by 7 bases and J by 1 base, with 11 bases left in between. The CDR3 extends over 14 amino acids. CDR3: CASTPGQSYNEQFF. CDR3 in DNA: TGTGCCAGCACCCCGGGACAATCCTACAATGAGCAGTTCTTC.

The chain links TRBV30 to TRBJ2-3, with 14 nucleotides matching TRBD2. With 1 base clipped from V and 4 bases from J, the junction kept 1 base outside the gene matches. The CDR3 is 15 amino acids. CDR1 is GTSNPN, CDR2 SVGIG, per germline (reference sequence). The CDR3 reads CAWSAGLAGADTQYF. DNA of the CDR3: TGTGCCTGGAGTGCGGGACTAGCGGGGGCAGATACGCAGTATTTT.